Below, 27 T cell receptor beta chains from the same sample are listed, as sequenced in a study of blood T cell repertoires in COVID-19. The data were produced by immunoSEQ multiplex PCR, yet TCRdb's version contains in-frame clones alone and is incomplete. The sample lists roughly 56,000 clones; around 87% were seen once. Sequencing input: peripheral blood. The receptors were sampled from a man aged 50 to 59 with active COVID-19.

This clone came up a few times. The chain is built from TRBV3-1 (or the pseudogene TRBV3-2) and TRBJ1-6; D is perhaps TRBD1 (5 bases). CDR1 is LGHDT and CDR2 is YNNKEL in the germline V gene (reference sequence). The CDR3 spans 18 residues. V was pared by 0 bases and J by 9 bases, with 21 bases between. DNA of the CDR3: TGTGCCAGCAGCCAAGACCTGGGCCGTTGGGGCCCAATTTCACCCCTCCACTTT. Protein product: CASSQDLGRWGPISPLHF.

CDR3 DNA sequence: TGTGCCAGTACTACTCGGGATACGCAGTATTTT. Protein product: CASTTRDTQYF. This chain connects TRBV6-5 to TRBJ2-3; no clear D gene. Per the germline V gene, CDR1 is MNHEY and CDR2 is SVGAGI. V lost 9 bases and J 6 bases, leaving 10 bases between the germline ends. The CDR3 sequence is 11 residues long.

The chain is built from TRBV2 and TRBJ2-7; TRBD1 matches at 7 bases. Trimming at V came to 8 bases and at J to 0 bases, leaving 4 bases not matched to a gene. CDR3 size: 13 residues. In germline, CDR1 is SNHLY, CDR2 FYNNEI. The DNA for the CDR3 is TGTGCCAGCCGGGACAGATTCTCCTACGAGCAGTACTTC. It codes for CASRDRFSYEQYF.

The CDR3 nucleotides are TGTGCCAGCAGTGGGTCGAGAGGGACAGGGAAAGAGACCCAGTACTTC. Its translation is CASSGSRGTGKETQYF. This rearrangement joins TRBV2 to TRBJ2-5, with TRBD1 matching over 9 bases. Germline V lookup: CDR1 SNHLY, CDR2 FYNNEI. The CDR3 contains 16 residues. After removal of 4 bases from V and 3 bases from J, the junction contained 9 bases not matched to a gene. Looking up the rest from reference TRBV2 and TRBJ2-5 gives the full variable domain: EPEVTQTPSHQVTQMGQEVILRCVPISNHLYFYWYRQILGQKVEFLVSFYNNEISEKSEIFDDQFSVERPDGSNFTLKIRSTKLEDSAMYFCASSGSRGTGKETQYFGPGTRLLVL.

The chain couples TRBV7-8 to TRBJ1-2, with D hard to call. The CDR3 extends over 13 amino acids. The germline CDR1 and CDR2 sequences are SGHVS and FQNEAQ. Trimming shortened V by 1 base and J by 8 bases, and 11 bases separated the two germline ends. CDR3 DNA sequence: TGTGCCAGCAGCTTAGTAAGCCGTTGGGGCTACACCTTC. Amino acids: CASSLVSRWGYTF.

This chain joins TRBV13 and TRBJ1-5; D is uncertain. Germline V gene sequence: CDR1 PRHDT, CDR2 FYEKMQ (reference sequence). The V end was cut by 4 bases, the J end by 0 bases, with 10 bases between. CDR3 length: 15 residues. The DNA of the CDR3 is TGTGCCAGCAGCTCAGGAGCGGGTAGCAATCAGCCCCAGCATTTT. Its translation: CASSSGAGSNQPQHF.

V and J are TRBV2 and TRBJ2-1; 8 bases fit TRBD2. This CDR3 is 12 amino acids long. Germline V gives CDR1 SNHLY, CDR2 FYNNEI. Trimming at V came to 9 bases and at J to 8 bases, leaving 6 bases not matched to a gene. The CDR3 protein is CASIEAGDEQFF. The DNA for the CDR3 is TGTGCCAGTATCGAAGCGGGGGATGAGCAGTTCTTC. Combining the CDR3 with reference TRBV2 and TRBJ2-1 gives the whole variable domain EPEVTQTPSHQVTQMGQEVILRCVPISNHLYFYWYRQILGQKVEFLVSFYNNEISEKSEIFDDQFSVERPDGSNFTLKIRSTKLEDSAMYFCASIEAGDEQFFGPGTRLTVL.

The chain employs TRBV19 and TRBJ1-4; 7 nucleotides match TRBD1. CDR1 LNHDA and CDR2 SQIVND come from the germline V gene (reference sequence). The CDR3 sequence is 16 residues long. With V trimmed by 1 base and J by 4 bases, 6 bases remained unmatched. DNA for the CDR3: TGTGCCAGTAGTATAGGACAGGGTTTGCGTAATGAAAAACTGTTTTTT. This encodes CASSIGQGLRNEKLFF.

The CDR3 bases are TGTGCCATCAGTGTTCCCCTGGCCCCCTACGAGCAGTACTTC. Its protein product is CAISVPLAPYEQYF. The chain combines TRBV10-3 with TRBJ2-7, with unresolved D. V was cut by 4 bases and J by 2 bases, with 12 bases left in between. Per germline, CDR1 ENHRY and CDR2 SYGVKD. CDR3 length: 14 residues.

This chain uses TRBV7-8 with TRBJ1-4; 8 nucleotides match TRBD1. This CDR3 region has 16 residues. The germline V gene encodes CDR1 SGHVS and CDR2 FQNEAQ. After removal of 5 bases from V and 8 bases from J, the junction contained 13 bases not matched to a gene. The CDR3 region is CASSNFRDRMWEKLFF. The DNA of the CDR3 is TGTGCCAGCAGCAACTTCCGGGACAGGATGTGGGAAAAACTGTTTTTT.

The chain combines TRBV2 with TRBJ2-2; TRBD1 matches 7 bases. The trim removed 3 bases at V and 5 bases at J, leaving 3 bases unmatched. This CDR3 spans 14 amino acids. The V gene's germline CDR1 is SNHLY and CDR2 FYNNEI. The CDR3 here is CASSDRTGTGELFF. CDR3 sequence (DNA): TGTGCCAGCAGTGACAGGACAGGTACCGGGGAGCTGTTTTTT.

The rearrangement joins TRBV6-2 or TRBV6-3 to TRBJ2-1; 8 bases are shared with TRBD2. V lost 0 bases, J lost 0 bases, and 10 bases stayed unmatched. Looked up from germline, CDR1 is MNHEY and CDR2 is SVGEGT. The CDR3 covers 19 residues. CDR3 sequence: CASSYSASGGSSSYNEQFF. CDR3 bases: TGTGCCAGCAGTTACTCGGCCAGCGGGGGCTCCAGCTCCTACAATGAGCAGTTCTTC.

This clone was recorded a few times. CDR3 in amino acids: CASSLGTGLDEQYF. Written as DNA, the CDR3 is TGTGCCAGCAGCTTAGGGACAGGGCTCGACGAGCAGTACTTC. The chain joins TRBV7-7 to TRBJ2-7, with 8 bases fitting TRBD1. After removal of 1 base from V and 5 bases from J, the junction contained 4 bases not matched to a gene. Germline V CDR1 and CDR2: SSHAT, FNYEAQ (reference sequence). CDR3 length: 14 amino acids.

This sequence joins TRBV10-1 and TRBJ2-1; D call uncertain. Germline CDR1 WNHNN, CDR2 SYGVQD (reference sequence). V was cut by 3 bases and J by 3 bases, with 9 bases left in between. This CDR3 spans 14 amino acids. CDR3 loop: CASSDGNRYNEQFF. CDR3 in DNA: TGCGCCAGCAGTGACGGTAACCGCTACAATGAGCAGTTCTTC.

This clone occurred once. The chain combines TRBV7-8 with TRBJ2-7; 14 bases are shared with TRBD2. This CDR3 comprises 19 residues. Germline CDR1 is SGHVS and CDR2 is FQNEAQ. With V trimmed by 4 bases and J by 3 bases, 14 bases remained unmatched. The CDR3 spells CASSSTGTSGRPVNYEQYF. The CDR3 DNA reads TGTGCCAGCAGCTCGACCGGGACTAGCGGGAGACCGGTCAACTACGAGCAGTACTTC.

The chain's CDR3 is CAWQQEGTQYF. The CDR3 DNA reads TGTGCCTGGCAACAGGAGGGTACGCAGTATTTT. The V gene is TRBV30, the J gene TRBJ2-3; possibly TRBD2 for D (6 bases). V lost 5 bases, J lost 8 bases, and 11 bases lay in between. The germline CDR1 and CDR2 sequences are GTSNPN and SVGIG (reference sequence). The CDR3 is made up of 11 amino acids.

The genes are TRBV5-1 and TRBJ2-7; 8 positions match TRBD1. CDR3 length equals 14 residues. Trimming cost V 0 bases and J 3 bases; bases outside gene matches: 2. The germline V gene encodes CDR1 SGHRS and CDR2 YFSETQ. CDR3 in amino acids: CASSLGTGLYEQYF. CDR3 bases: TGCGCCAGCAGCTTGGGGACAGGGCTCTACGAGCAGTACTTC.

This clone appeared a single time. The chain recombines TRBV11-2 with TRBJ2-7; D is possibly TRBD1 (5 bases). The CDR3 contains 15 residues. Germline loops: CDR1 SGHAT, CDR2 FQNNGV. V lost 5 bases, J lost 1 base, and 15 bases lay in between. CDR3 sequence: CASSPRSRVSYEQYF. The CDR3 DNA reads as TGTGCCAGCAGCCCCAGATCCAGGGTATCCTACGAGCAGTACTTC.

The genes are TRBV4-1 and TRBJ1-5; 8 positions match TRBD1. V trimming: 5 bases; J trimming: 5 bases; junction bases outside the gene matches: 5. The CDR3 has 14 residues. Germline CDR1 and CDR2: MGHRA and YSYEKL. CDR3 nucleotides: TGCGCCAGCAGCTGGACAGGGCGAGATCAGCCCCAGCATTTT. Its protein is CASSWTGRDQPQHF.

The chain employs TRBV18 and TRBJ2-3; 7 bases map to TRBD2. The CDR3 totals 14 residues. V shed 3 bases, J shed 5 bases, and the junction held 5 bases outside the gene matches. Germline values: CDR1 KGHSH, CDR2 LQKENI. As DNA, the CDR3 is TGTGCCAGCTCACCGTCGGGAGGTGGAGATACGCAGTATTTT. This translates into CASSPSGGGDTQYF.

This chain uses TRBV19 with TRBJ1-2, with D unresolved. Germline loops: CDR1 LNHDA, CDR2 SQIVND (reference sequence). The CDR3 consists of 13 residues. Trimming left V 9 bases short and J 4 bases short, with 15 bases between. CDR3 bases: TGTGCCAGCCGGGAGTCCCACCCCTATGGCTACACCTTC. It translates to CASRESHPYGYTF.

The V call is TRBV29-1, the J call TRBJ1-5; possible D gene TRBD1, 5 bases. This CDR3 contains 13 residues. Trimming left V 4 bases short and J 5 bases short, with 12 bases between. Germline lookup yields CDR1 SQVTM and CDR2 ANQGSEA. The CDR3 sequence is CSVGAGRDQPQHF. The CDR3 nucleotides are TGCAGCGTTGGGGCAGGGAGGGATCAGCCCCAGCATTTT. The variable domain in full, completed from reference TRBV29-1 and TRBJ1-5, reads SAVISQKPSRDICQRGTSLTIQCQVDSQVTMMFWYRQQPGQSLTLIATANQGSEATYESGFVIDKFPISRPNLTFSTLTVSNMSPEDSSIYLCSVGAGRDQPQHFGDGTRLSIL.

The DNA of the CDR3 is TGTGCCATCAGTGGAGGTCACACTGAAGCTTTCTTT. It yields the protein CAISGGHTEAFF. This chain links TRBV10-3 with TRBJ1-1; D remains ambiguous. This CDR3 contains 12 residues. The V end was cut by 4 bases, the J end by 3 bases, with 6 bases between. The germline CDR1 and CDR2 sequences are ENHRY and SYGVKD.

The CDR3 reads CASSSDRGSPRNEQFF. The CDR3 region has the DNA TGTGCCAGCAGCTCCGACAGGGGTTCGCCGCGCAATGAGCAGTTCTTC. The rearrangement uses TRBV5-6 and TRBJ2-1, with 8 bases fitting TRBD1. This CDR3 has 16 residues. Trimming at V came to 3 bases and at J to 6 bases, leaving 11 bases not matched to a gene. Germline V gives CDR1 SGHDT, CDR2 YYEEEE.

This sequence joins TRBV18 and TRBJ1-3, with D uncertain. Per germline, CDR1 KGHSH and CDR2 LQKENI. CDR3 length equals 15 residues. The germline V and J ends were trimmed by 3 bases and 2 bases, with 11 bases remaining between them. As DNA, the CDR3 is TGTGCCAGCTCACCTTTTAGTAGTACTGGAAACACCATATATTTT. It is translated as CASSPFSSTGNTIYF.

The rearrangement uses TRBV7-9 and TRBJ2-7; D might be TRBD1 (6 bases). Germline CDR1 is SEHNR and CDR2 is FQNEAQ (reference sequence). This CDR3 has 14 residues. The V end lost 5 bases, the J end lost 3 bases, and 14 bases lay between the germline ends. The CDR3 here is CASSGRGIVYEQYF. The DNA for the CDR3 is TGTGCCAGCAGCGGCAGGGGAATTGTCTACGAGCAGTACTTC.

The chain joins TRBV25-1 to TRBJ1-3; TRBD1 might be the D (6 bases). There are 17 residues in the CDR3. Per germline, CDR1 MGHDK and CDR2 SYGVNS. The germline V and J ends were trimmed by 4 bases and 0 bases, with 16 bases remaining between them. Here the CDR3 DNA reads TGTGCCAGCAGTGGGGGACACCTGGTGAACTCTGGAAACACCATATATTTT. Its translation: CASSGGHLVNSGNTIYF. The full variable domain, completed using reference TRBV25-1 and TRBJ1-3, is EADIYQTPRYLVIGTGKKITLECSQTMGHDKMYWYQQDPGMELHLIHYSYGVNSTEKGDLSSESTVSRIRTEHFPLTLESARPSHTSQYLCASSGGHLVNSGNTIYFGEGSWLTVV.